These 19 T cell receptor beta chains were all obtained from the same sample, sequenced in a study of read filtering for tumor transcriptome and immune sequencing. From 400 to 450 ng of RNA, a library with molecular barcoded alpha/delta and beta/gamma adaptors was made. MiXCR was run by TCRdb on the reads, yielding one entry per CDR3 protein. The table has about 50,000 distinct CDR3 sequences, roughly 18% seen once. Material for sequencing was a population of CD138-negative cells sorted from bone marrow. The receptor set was obtained from a donor aged 40 or over with multiple myeloma.

This clonotype has ten or more counts. This chain links TRBV20-1 with TRBJ2-1; unclear D gene. The germline V and J ends were trimmed by 3 bases and 9 bases, with 18 bases remaining between them. The CDR3 runs 14 residues. Germline assignment: CDR1 DFQATT and CDR2 SNEGSKA (reference sequence). CDR3 region: CSASLLQPKGEQFF. In nucleotides, the CDR3 is TGCAGTGCTAGTCTTCTCCAGCCTAAGGGTGAGCAGTTCTTC.

This clonotype was observed at least ten times. This chain connects TRBV19 to TRBJ2-7; no clear D gene. The CDR3 sequence is 14 residues long. Germline V gives CDR1 LNHDA, CDR2 SQIVND (reference sequence). Trimming pared 2 bases from V and 3 bases from J, leaving 11 bases between. CDR3 loop: CASSISSVNYEQYF. In DNA form, the CDR3 reads TGTGCCAGTAGTATATCGTCAGTGAACTACGAGCAGTACTTC.

This clonotype appeared many times. CDR3 loop: CASSDTSGSGYEQFF. CDR3 bases: TGTGCCAGCAGTGATACTAGCGGGAGTGGTTATGAGCAGTTCTTC. The chain is built from TRBV12-3 or TRBV12-4 and TRBJ2-1, with 11 bases aligning to TRBD2. V dropped 5 bases and J dropped 8; count of bases not matched to a gene: 8. This CDR3 is built from 15 residues.

This clonotype has ten or more counts. This chain links TRBV20-1 with TRBJ2-7; TRBD1 might be the D (6 bases). Germline assignment: CDR1 DFQATT and CDR2 SNEGSKA (reference sequence). The CDR3 length is 13 residues. The V end lost 4 bases, the J end lost 7 bases, and 17 bases lay between the germline ends. The CDR3 coding sequence is TGCAGTGCTACTATTCGGACAGAAGGGGAGCAGTACTTC. It encodes CSATIRTEGEQYF.

This clonotype was recorded a few times. The rearrangement joins TRBV7-9 to TRBJ2-3, with D tentatively TRBD1 (5 bases). Trimming took off 5 bases at V and 4 bases at J, with 13 bases between the two ends. CDR1 and CDR2 from the germline V gene are SEHNR and FQNEAQ (reference sequence). This CDR3 comprises 14 residues. CDR3 in amino acids: CASSDSGASDTQYF. DNA for the CDR3: TGTGCCAGCAGCGACAGTGGGGCCTCAGATACGCAGTATTTT.

This clonotype was counted at least ten times. The V call is TRBV30, the J call TRBJ2-5; 7 bases map to TRBD1. The CDR3 runs 14 residues. With 2 bases clipped from V and 2 bases from J, the junction kept 5 bases outside the gene matches. Germline CDR1 is GTSNPN and CDR2 is SVGIG (reference sequence). The chain's CDR3 is CAWSLAGGQETQYF. CDR3 DNA sequence: TGTGCCTGGAGTCTCGCAGGGGGACAAGAGACCCAGTACTTC.

Worth noting for this clonotype: The CDR3 does not close with the conserved phenylalanine or tryptophan, likely indicating a read error. The chain recombines TRBV3-1 with TRBJ2-1, with a weak D call TRBD2 (6 bases). CDR1 and CDR2 from the germline V gene are LGHDT and YNNKEL (reference sequence). The CDR3 length is 14 residues. The CDR3 DNA sequence: TGTGTCAGCAATGGGCTAGCGAACGACGATGAGCAGTTCTCC. It codes for CVSNGLANDDEQFS.

This clonotype was detected many times. Sequence at one end of the junction differs from germline and may be a read error. The CDR3 DNA reads as TGTGCCATCAGTGGACTAGCGGGAGGGATGAACGCCGGGGAGCTGTTTTTT. Its protein product is CAISGLAGGMNAGELFF. The chain has TRBV10-3 and TRBJ2-2, with TRBD2 matching over 14 bases. Per the germline V gene, CDR1 is ENHRY and CDR2 is SYGVKD. This CDR3 spans 17 amino acids.

This clonotype was recorded many times. The chain joins TRBV28 to TRBJ2-6; D might be TRBD1 or TRBD2, each matching 5 bases. From germline, CDR1 is MDHEN and CDR2 SYDVKM. The V gene lost 8 bases and the J gene lost 0 bases, with 11 bases spanning the gap. The CDR3 spans 15 residues. CDR3 region: CASVFGGSGANVLTF. The CDR3 bases are TGTGCCAGCGTATTTGGGGGCTCTGGGGCCAACGTCCTGACTTTC.

In its sample, this clonotype was seen many times. The chain is built from TRBV6-6 and TRBJ2-5; D assignment may be TRBD1 or TRBD2 (5 bases each). Germline-derived CDR1 and CDR2 are MNHNY and SVGAGI (reference sequence). The CDR3 extends over 16 amino acids. V shed 6 bases and J shed 5 bases, with 22 bases lying between them. The CDR3 bases are TGTGCCAGCAGGCCCCCGCCCGGGACCCGAGGGGAGACCCAGTACTTC. Translating it yields CASRPPPGTRGETQYF.

The V gene is TRBV5-4, the J gene TRBJ2-5; 12 bases align to TRBD2. J gave up 5 bases and V 9 bases, and 17 bases lay outside the gene matches. The V gene's germline CDR1 is SGHNT and CDR2 YYREEE (reference sequence). This CDR3 spans 17 amino acids. The CDR3 bases are TGTGCCACCTCACACGGACTAGCGGGACGCGATTCTGAGACCCAGTACTTC. Its translation is CATSHGLAGRDSETQYF.

This clonotype was detected ten times or more. The chain joins TRBV7-9 to TRBJ2-2, with D perhaps matching TRBD2 (6 bases). The CDR3 contains 16 residues. Trimming cost V 5 bases and J 4 bases, with 17 bases left between them. Per the germline V gene, CDR1 is SEHNR and CDR2 is FQNEAQ (reference sequence). CDR3 sequence: CASSAPTSQGTGELFF. DNA for the CDR3: TGTGCCAGCAGCGCTCCGACTAGTCAGGGCACCGGGGAGCTGTTTTTT.

This clonotype was seen at least ten times. The rearrangement joins TRBV2 to TRBJ1-2, with TRBD1 matching 7 bases. Looked up from germline, CDR1 is SNHLY and CDR2 is FYNNEI. The CDR3 loop spans 17 amino acids. J gave up 1 base and V 0 bases, and 8 bases lay outside the gene matches. CDR3 sequence (DNA): TGTGCCAGCAGTGAAGCGCGCGGGACAGATTTTAACTATGGCTACACCTTC. Translated: CASSEARGTDFNYGYTF.

This clonotype was counted ten times or more. This rearrangement joins TRBV6-2 or TRBV6-3 to TRBJ1-1, with D perhaps TRBD1 (5 bases). Trimming pared 2 bases from V and 1 base from J, leaving 8 bases between. The germline CDR1 and CDR2 sequences are MNHEY and SVGEGT. The length of the CDR3 is 14 residues. The CDR3 nucleotides are TGTGCCAGCAGTTACCGTGGACAGAACACTGAAGCTTTCTTT. Protein sequence: CASSYRGQNTEAFF.

This clonotype was seen ten or more times. The genes are TRBV29-1 and TRBJ1-1, with D unresolved. Germline V gene sequence: CDR1 SQVTM, CDR2 ANQGSEA. V shed 5 bases and J shed 5 bases, with 9 bases lying between them. This CDR3 spans 11 amino acids. CDR3 in DNA: TGCAGCGTTTCCTGGGGAACTGAAGCTTTCTTT. This gives the protein CSVSWGTEAFF.

This clonotype has ten or more counts. V usage is TRBV5-1 and J usage is TRBJ2-7, with 8 positions matching TRBD2. The CDR3 covers 16 residues. The junction had 9 bases not matched to a gene; V was cut back by 4 bases and J by 0 bases. Germline lookup yields CDR1 SGHRS and CDR2 YFSETQ. Here the CDR3 DNA reads TGCGCCAGCAGCCACGGGGGGAGCGGGAGCTCCTACGAGCAGTACTTC. This gives the protein CASSHGGSGSSYEQYF.

This clonotype has just a few counts. The chain has TRBV11-1 and TRBJ2-1; 9 nucleotides align to TRBD1. J was trimmed by 13 bases and V by 2 bases; bases with no gene match: 9. Per germline, CDR1 SGHAT and CDR2 FQDESV (reference sequence). The CDR3 sequence is 14 residues long. The CDR3 nucleotides read TGTGCCAGCAGCTTAAACCTGGGACAGGGAGTCCAGTTCTTC. This translates into CASSLNLGQGVQFF.

Concerning this clonotype itself: A clone one base away is much larger, so this may be a read error. The chain joins TRBV14 to TRBJ1-1; 7 bases agree with TRBD1. CDR1 SGHDN and CDR2 FVKESK come from the germline V gene. The CDR3 has 12 amino acids. The CDR3 nucleotides are TGTGCCGGCAGTCGGACAGGATTATCAGCTTTCTTT. Translating it yields CAGSRTGLSAFF.

This clonotype was seen many times. One end of the junction varies from germline; a read error may be responsible. The rearrangement joins TRBV20-1 to TRBJ2-1; the match to TRBD1 covers 7 bases. The CDR3 is 11 amino acids. CDR1 and CDR2 from the germline V gene are DFQATT and SNEGSKA (reference sequence). The CDR3 DNA sequence: TGCAGTGCTAGCAAACAGGGGAGCTATGTCTTC. Its protein is CSASKQGSYVF.